The clone carrying this T cell receptor (beta chain) was seen ten or more times. Its antigen is currently unknown. The CDR3 has 14 residues. CDR1 is SGHNT and CDR2 is YYREEE in the germline V gene (reference sequence). Trimming left V 0 bases short and J 2 bases short, with 7 bases between. This sample is part of a study of T cell repertoires in cytomegalovirus infection. Study information: Both CMV infection and a matching HLA type were indicated by public TCR beta signatures.

Study-wide results and limits: Frequencies of public TCR beta families were cumulated, and this identified carriers of CMV plus the relevant HLA. Dominating the ex vivo response were HLA-C-restricted CMV-specific TCR beta clonotypes.

Using its own MiXCR run on the reads, TCRdb lists one record per CDR3 protein. The sample includes some 220,000 distinct CDR3 sequences, around 6.6% of them seen just once. The chain has TRBV5-4 and TRBJ2-3; D perhaps matches TRBD1 (5 bases). The sequenced sample was PBMCs. The receptor's source is a human donor in good health (CMV status not recorded). Some clones in this sample may be carry-over from other donors' samples. DNA for the CDR3: TGTGCCAGCAGCTTGGGGGGCTACACAGATACGCAGTATTTT. This codes for CASSLGGYTDTQYF.